This T cell receptor beta chain was recovered during a study of blood T cells in healthy people across ages. With regard to this clonotype: A much larger clone lies one base from this, so it may be a read error.

V lost 1 base to trimming and J lost 14 bases; unmatched junction nucleotides: 20. Germline CDR1 and CDR2: SGHDN and FVKESK. This CDR3 comprises 17 residues. Through a sample-barcoded 5' primer and a J-beta primer mix, a second PCR was run for roughly 7 to 12 cycles. The study obtained at least 2.5 million CDR3-containing paired-end reads from every sample. TCRdb re-called the 5' RACE reads through MiXCR, storing one row per CDR3 protein. The table includes hundreds of thousands of distinct CDR3 sequences, about 53% detected once. The sequencing sample was made of blood. The clonotype was recovered from a man aged 80 or over in good health. The genes are TRBV14 and TRBJ2-3; the match to TRBD2 covers 8 bases. This CDR3 is CASSQGAAGGLHRYAYF. The CDR3 DNA follows: TGTGCCAGCAGCCAAGGAGCGGCGGGAGGTTTGCACAGATACGCGTATTTT.